This TCR beta chain originates from a study of siplizumab effects on memory and regulatory T cells (dated by TCRdb to about 2019). Looking at the study overall: The study examined how the anti-CD2 antibody siplizumab affects alloreactive T-cell subsets in allogeneic mixed lymphocyte reactions built from human PBMCs.

Sorted unstimulated T cells and proliferating T cells recovered from mixed lymphocyte reactions underwent TCRbeta CDR3 sequencing. Fresh whole blood from around 11 HLA-typed healthy donors was used to isolate PBMCs. Receptor amplification or capture employed the immunoSEQ multiplex PCR assay. Each sample had around 92,000 TCR templates assayed by the deep sequencing platform. Genomic DNA extracted from sorted T cells was used for TCRbeta CDR3 sequencing. The study's own analysis went as follows. Clonal analysis of TCRbeta CDR3 data was done in the R programming language. Alloreactive CD4+ and CD8+ clones were identified by comparing unstimulated samples to CFSE-low samples taken after the reaction. Regulatory or non-regulatory origin of alloreactive CD4+ clones was assigned by matching sequences to the sorted unstimulated Treg and non-Treg repertoires. The table comes from immuneACCESS by way of TCRdb, which keeps in-frame sequences with V and J called. Part of the clones is missing from these tables; in studies checked, under half for an unresolved V gene and the rest for unknown reasons. From that table come the V and J calls and clone size; the DNA was used to work out D and trimming. Within this sample are approximately 50,000 clones, with about 93% of them counted one time only. The top ten clones comprise more than 15% of the sample.

For CDR1 and CDR2, the germline V gene lists MNHEY and SVGAGI. From the cysteine up to the phenylalanine, the CDR3 has a length of 14 residues. Only CDR3 DNA is held: 42 bases, read in frame from base 1. V has 6 bases trimmed and J has 4 bases trimmed; junction bases matching no gene number 6. As for this clone: Its binding antigen is unknown. No qualities accompany the bases; no much larger clone lies one base away.

The study at large found these results: Of the alloreactive CD4+ clones that could be mapped, the Treg-derived share averaged about 63% with siplizumab compared with roughly 27% in control reactions. The cumulative frequency of alloreactive sequences that could be traced back to unstimulated CD4+ memory T cells was significantly reduced by siplizumab. The suppressive function of proliferating Tregs from siplizumab cultures was not functionally confirmed. Unstimulated naive T cells appeared more diverse than memory T cells, and naive cells seemed to contribute substantially to the alloresponse. Because sequences below about 10^-5 frequency were poorly captured, only a minor fraction of alloreactive clones could be mapped to unstimulated subsets. About 75-96% of proliferating CD4+ or CD8+ clones could not be given a naive or memory phenotype.

Rearrangement joined TRBV6-5 to TRBJ2-1, with 7 central nucleotides matching TRBD1. The sequence was obtained from a human donor in good health. Sequences were obtained from CD8+ T cells sorted from blood. The DNA reads TGTGCCAGCAGCCCGGACAGGCCTTACAATGAGCAGTTCTTC. Its translation is CASSPDRPYNEQFF.